The count of the clone carrying this TCR beta chain is one. These data originate in a study of blood T cell repertoires in COVID-19. Study-level background: Specimens from acute and convalescent COVID-19 originated in the United States, Italy and Spain.

Authors' data handling: Amplifying reference gene primers gave estimates of nucleated cell counts. Sequencing was performed with immunoSEQ multiplex PCR; in TCRdb, only in-frame clones are kept and a portion is missing. The V and J calls and clone size come from that table; D and trimming were worked out from the DNA. The sample holds about 52,000 clones, more than 80% seen once. The receptor was isolated from a human donor in a cohort sampled during active COVID-19. Sequencing used peripheral blood.

The CDR3 coding sequence is TGTGCCAGCAGTCCCTCCAGGAACACAGATACGCAGTATTTT. Translating gives CASSPSRNTDTQYF. V usage is TRBV6-2 or TRBV6-3 and J usage is TRBJ2-3; D is undetermined. From germline, CDR1 is MNHEY and CDR2 SVGEGT. The CDR3 runs 14 residues. The ends were cut back, 5 bases at V and 2 bases at J, with 11 bases in the middle.